Each of the 28 T cell receptor beta chains below was sequenced from the same sample in a study of somatic mutations in cytotoxic T cells in rheumatoid arthritis. Assay: immunoSEQ multiplex PCR; the TCRdb copy retains only in-frame clones and omits some. The sample includes some 11,000 clones, 79% of them seen just once. The sample was CD8+ T cells sorted from blood. Receptors originate from an adult with rheumatoid arthritis.

Here the CDR3 DNA reads TGTGCCAGCAGTTTCGGGCCCCCTGAAGCTTTCTTT. Protein: CASSFGPPEAFF. The chain links TRBV6-6 to TRBJ1-1; unclear D gene. Trimming pared 4 bases from V and 6 bases from J, leaving 9 bases between. This CDR3 comprises 12 residues. Germline V gene data show CDR1 as MNHNY and CDR2 as SVGAGI (reference sequence).

This chain links TRBV27 with TRBJ2-1; D gene unclear. V lost 8 bases and J lost 11, with 16 bases in between. This CDR3 spans 12 amino acids. From germline, CDR1 is MNHEY and CDR2 SMNVEV (reference sequence). DNA for the CDR3: TGTGCCAGCCGGACCGGTGCATTTCAGCAGTTCTTC. It yields the protein CASRTGAFQQFF.

The chain combines TRBV19 with TRBJ2-3; D is undetermined. Germline CDR1 LNHDA, CDR2 SQIVND (reference sequence). The CDR3 is 14 residues long. V was pared by 7 bases and J by 6 bases, with 17 bases between. DNA of the CDR3: TGTGCCAGTACCGAGAATTGGGGTCTCGATACGCAGTATTTT. It is translated as CASTENWGLDTQYF. The full variable domain, in which reference TRBV19 and TRBJ2-3 provide the parts outside the CDR3, is DGGITQSPKYLFRKEGQNVTLSCEQNLNHDAMYWYRQDPGQGLRLIYYSQIVNDFQKGDIAEGYSVSREKKESFPLTVTSAQKNPTAFYLCASTENWGLDTQYFGPGTRLTVL.

V usage is TRBV2 and J usage is TRBJ2-5; the D is unclear. Germline assignment: CDR1 SNHLY and CDR2 FYNNEI. The V end lost 3 bases, the J end lost 2 bases, and 7 bases lay between the germline ends. CDR3 length: 13 amino acids. The chain's CDR3 is CASSELPQETQYF. In DNA, the CDR3 is TGTGCCAGCAGTGAGTTACCACAAGAGACCCAGTACTTC.

V is TRBV27 and J is TRBJ2-7; D uncertain. The CDR3 loop spans 13 amino acids. In germline, CDR1 is MNHEY, CDR2 SMNVEV (reference sequence). V was pared by 3 bases and J by 0 bases, with 6 bases between. CDR3 in amino acids: CASSFRSSYEQYF. The CDR3 DNA is TGTGCCAGCAGTTTTAGGAGCTCCTACGAGCAGTACTTC.

The rearrangement uses TRBV7-9 and TRBJ2-3; 10 nucleotides match TRBD2. V shed 6 bases and J 3 bases; nucleotides not matched to a gene: 6. This CDR3 is 15 amino acids long. Germline-derived CDR1 and CDR2 are SEHNR and FQNEAQ (reference sequence). The CDR3 loop reads CASSLTSGETDTQYF. CDR3 DNA: TGTGCCAGCAGTTTAACTAGCGGGGAAACAGATACGCAGTATTTT. Combining the CDR3 with reference TRBV7-9 and TRBJ2-3 gives the whole variable domain DTGVSQNPRHKITKRGQNVTFRCDPISEHNRLYWYRQTLGQGPEFLTYFQNEAQLEKSRLLSDRFSAERPKGSFSTLEIQRTEQGDSAMYLCASSLTSGETDTQYFGPGTRLTVL.

For the CDR3, the DNA is TGCAGCGTTGAATTCAGACAGGGGGACTTCTATGGCTACACCTTC. Residues: CSVEFRQGDFYGYTF. The chain employs TRBV29-1 and TRBJ1-2; 9 bases fit TRBD1. The CDR3 totals 15 residues. V gave up 2 bases and J gave up 4 bases; unmatched junction bases: 8. CDR1 and CDR2 (germline): SQVTM, ANQGSEA.

The chain employs TRBV7-9 and TRBJ1-6; tentative D call: TRBD1 (5 bases). The CDR3 is made up of 17 amino acids. V lost 1 base, J lost 7 bases, and 17 bases lay in between. The germline CDR1 and CDR2 sequences are SEHNR and FQNEAQ (reference sequence). The CDR3 nucleotides are TGTGCCAGCAGCTTAGAGGGGCAAGTTCCTTGGAATTCACCCCTCCACTTT. Its translation: CASSLEGQVPWNSPLHF. Filled out from reference TRBV7-9 and TRBJ1-6, the complete variable domain reads DTGVSQNPRHKITKRGQNVTFRCDPISEHNRLYWYRQTLGQGPEFLTYFQNEAQLEKSRLLSDRFSAERPKGSFSTLEIQRTEQGDSAMYLCASSLEGQVPWNSPLHFGNGTRLTVT.

The chain links TRBV11-3 to TRBJ2-2; D not resolved. The CDR3 sequence is 16 residues long. Germline assignment: CDR1 SGHNT and CDR2 YENEEA. The ends were cut back, 1 base at V and 2 bases at J, with 11 bases in the middle. Here the CDR3 reads CASSLARYFNTGELFF. DNA for the CDR3: TGTGCCAGCAGCTTAGCGCGGTATTTTAACACCGGGGAGCTGTTTTTT.

This chain joins TRBV2 and TRBJ2-7, with D maybe TRBD1 (6 bases). V lost 5 bases to trimming and J lost 7 bases, with 15 bases between them. Germline CDR1 SNHLY, CDR2 FYNNEI. This CDR3 comprises 13 residues. Here the CDR3 DNA reads TGTGCCAGCAGTTATTATGACAGGAATGAGCAGTACTTC. It is translated as CASSYYDRNEQYF.

This clone was seen only a few times. V usage is TRBV6-1 and J usage is TRBJ1-6; TRBD1 is a possible D gene (6 bases). The CDR3 consists of 14 residues. Deletions cut 6 bases from V and 5 bases from J, with 11 bases between. Germline V gene sequence: CDR1 MNHNS, CDR2 SASEGT. Written as DNA, the CDR3 is TGTGCCAGCAGGCTCGACAGGAATAATTCACCCCTCCACTTT. Amino acids: CASRLDRNNSPLHF.

The chain couples TRBV4-3 to TRBJ2-3, with 11 bases lining up with TRBD2. Trimming removed 4 bases from V and 3 bases from J; junction bases left unmatched: 3. The CDR3 is made up of 15 amino acids. The germline V gene encodes CDR1 LGHNA and CDR2 YSLEER. DNA of the CDR3: TGCGCCAGCAGCCGATCTAGCGGGAGGACAGATACGCAGTATTTT. Translating gives CASSRSSGRTDTQYF.

This rearrangement joins TRBV11-3 to TRBJ1-1, with a weak D call TRBD1 (6 bases). This CDR3 is built from 17 residues. Germline V lookup: CDR1 SGHNT, CDR2 YENEEA. Trimming removed 0 bases at V and 6 bases at J, with 20 bases between. CDR3 in amino acids: CASSLDKGGLPLAEAFF. The CDR3 region has the DNA TGTGCCAGCAGCTTAGATAAGGGGGGCCTACCTCTCGCTGAAGCTTTCTTT.

The genes are TRBV9 and TRBJ2-3, with 9 positions matching TRBD2. The V and J ends lost 0 bases and 5 bases, in that order; junction bases with no gene match: 4. The CDR3 is made up of 15 amino acids. Germline CDR1 and CDR2: SGDLS and YYNGEE. CDR3 loop: CASSVEGGRGDTQYF. DNA of the CDR3: TGTGCCAGCAGCGTAGAGGGCGGGAGGGGAGATACGCAGTATTTT.

The gene calls are TRBV7-9 and TRBJ2-7, with D tentatively TRBD1 or TRBD2 (5 bases each). This CDR3 comprises 16 residues. CDR1 and CDR2 from the germline V gene are SEHNR and FQNEAQ (reference sequence). Trimming took off 5 bases at V and 5 bases at J, with 22 bases between the two ends. The DNA for the CDR3 is TGTGCCAGCAGCCGTACCGAGAGGGGATCATGGAACGAGCAGTACTTC. Its translation is CASSRTERGSWNEQYF.

V gene TRBV6-1 combines with J gene TRBJ2-2; D remains ambiguous. V dropped 2 bases and J dropped 3 bases, with 4 bases sitting between them. The CDR3 runs 13 residues. The germline CDR1 and CDR2 sequences are MNHNS and SASEGT. Here the CDR3 reads CASSEIDTGELFF. The CDR3 region has the DNA TGTGCCAGCAGTGAAATCGACACCGGGGAGCTGTTTTTT.

The V and J genes are TRBV29-1 and TRBJ2-1, with TRBD2 matching 7 bases. CDR3 length equals 15 residues. V was pared by 7 bases and J by 4 bases, with 13 bases of the junction left unmatched. Germline V gene sequence: CDR1 SQVTM, CDR2 ANQGSEA. CDR3 amino acids: CSACLAEPDYNEQFF. CDR3 in DNA: TGCAGCGCCTGTCTAGCGGAGCCGGATTACAATGAGCAGTTCTTC.

Concerning this clone itself: A junction end diverges from the germline sequence, so it may reflect a read error. The rearrangement joins TRBV7-7 to TRBJ1-2; weak D call: TRBD1 (6 bases). This CDR3 region has 14 residues. In germline, CDR1 is SSHAT, CDR2 FNYEAQ (reference sequence). The CDR3 is CASIGTPLNYGYTF. In DNA, the CDR3 is TGTGCTAGCATCGGGACACCTCTTAACTATGGCTACACCTTC.

V usage is TRBV7-2 and J usage is TRBJ2-2; weak D call: TRBD1 (6 bases). Trimming stripped 3 bases from V and 1 base from J, with 9 bases between. The CDR3 is made up of 15 amino acids. In germline, CDR1 is SGHTA, CDR2 FQGNSA. The CDR3 sequence is CASSLGTWNTGELFF. As DNA, the CDR3 is TGTGCCAGCAGCTTGGGGACATGGAACACCGGGGAGCTGTTTTTT. Based on the CDR3 plus reference TRBV7-2 and TRBJ2-2, the full variable domain is GAGVSQSPSNKVTEKGKDVELRCDPISGHTALYWYRQSLGQGLEFLIYFQGNSAPDKSGLPSDRFSAERTGGSVSTLTIQRTQQEDSAVYLCASSLGTWNTGELFFGEGSRLTVL.

V and J are TRBV7-9 and TRBJ2-1; 10 nucleotides match TRBD1. Germline lookup yields CDR1 SEHNR and CDR2 FQNEAQ (reference sequence). The CDR3 covers 15 residues. V lost 6 bases, J lost 3 bases, and 5 bases stayed unmatched. For the CDR3, the DNA is TGTGCCAGCAGTCCCGGGACAGGGGACTACAATGAGCAGTTCTTC. It is translated as CASSPGTGDYNEQFF.

The chain couples TRBV14 to TRBJ1-2; D is uncertain. This CDR3 spans 15 amino acids. Trimming removed 0 bases from V and 7 bases from J, with 15 bases in between. In germline, CDR1 is SGHDN, CDR2 FVKESK. The chain's CDR3 is CASSQEWLGAGGYTF. For the CDR3, the DNA is TGTGCCAGCAGCCAAGAGTGGCTGGGCGCGGGTGGCTACACCTTC.

This clone was observed a handful of times. The gene calls are TRBV19 and TRBJ2-7, with a possible D match to TRBD2 (6 bases). The CDR3 is made up of 13 amino acids. Germline CDR1 LNHDA, CDR2 SQIVND (reference sequence). V lost 5 bases and J lost 3, with 11 bases in between. CDR3 in amino acids: CASSPGLIYEQYF. In nucleotides, the CDR3 is TGTGCCAGTAGTCCGGGACTCATCTACGAGCAGTACTTC.

The chain carries TRBV5-1 and TRBJ2-1, with D perhaps matching TRBD2 (6 bases). Per germline, CDR1 SGHRS and CDR2 YFSETQ. The CDR3 has 12 residues. V was cut by 1 base and J by 7 bases, with 6 bases left in between. The CDR3 DNA reads TGCGCCAGCAGCTTGAGCGGGAATGAGCAGTTCTTC. Protein: CASSLSGNEQFF.

The chain joins TRBV5-5 to TRBJ1-4; no firm D call. The CDR3 is 13 amino acids. V was clipped by 3 bases and J by 8 bases, with 11 bases between them. CDR1 is SGHKS and CDR2 is YYEKEE in the germline V gene (reference sequence). In DNA form, the CDR3 reads TGTGCCAGCAGCTCCCCGGGAGCCGAAAAACTGTTTTTT. It codes for CASSSPGAEKLFF.

The chain joins TRBV11-2 to TRBJ1-2; 8 bases are a match to TRBD1. CDR1 is SGHAT and CDR2 is FQNNGV in the germline V gene. The CDR3 has 15 residues. Losses at the gene ends were 1 base for V and 5 bases for J; bases not matched to a gene: 6. The CDR3 reads CASSLVGGTGYGYTF. The CDR3 nucleotides are TGTGCCAGCAGCTTAGTAGGCGGGACAGGATATGGCTACACCTTC.

This chain joins TRBV29-1 and TRBJ1-1; 7 bases agree with TRBD1. Germline assignment: CDR1 SQVTM and CDR2 ANQGSEA. The V gene end was trimmed by 0 bases and the J gene end by 1 base; junction bases not matched to a gene: 11. The length of the CDR3 is 17 residues. The CDR3 region is CSVEDEWRGQANTEAFF. The CDR3 nucleotides are TGCAGCGTTGAAGATGAATGGAGGGGGCAGGCGAACACTGAAGCTTTCTTT.

Here the CDR3 DNA reads TGTGCCAGCAGTTTATTAAGAGCCCAGGGACCCTATAACTATGGCTACACCTTC. Protein sequence: CASSLLRAQGPYNYGYTF. This chain uses TRBV27 with TRBJ1-2; TRBD1 might be the D (5 bases). This CDR3 has 18 residues. The germline gives CDR1 MNHEY, CDR2 SMNVEV (reference sequence). Trimming took off 1 base at V and 1 base at J, with 19 bases between the two ends.

This rearrangement joins TRBV9 to TRBJ1-2; D not resolved. This CDR3 has 15 amino acids. With 2 bases removed from V and 5 bases from J, the gap between germline ends came to 16 bases. Per the germline V gene, CDR1 is SGDLS and CDR2 is YYNGEE. This chain's CDR3 is CASSVFDGPNYGYTF. The CDR3 DNA follows: TGTGCCAGCAGCGTTTTCGACGGACCGAATTATGGCTACACCTTC.